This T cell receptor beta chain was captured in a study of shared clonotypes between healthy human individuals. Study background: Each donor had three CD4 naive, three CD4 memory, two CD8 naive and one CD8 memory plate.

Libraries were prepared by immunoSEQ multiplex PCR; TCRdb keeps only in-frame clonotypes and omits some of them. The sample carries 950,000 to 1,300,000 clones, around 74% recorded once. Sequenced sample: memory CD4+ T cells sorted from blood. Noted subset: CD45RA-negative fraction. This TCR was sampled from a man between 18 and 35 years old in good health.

The CDR3 spells CATTEAFGTQYF. The CDR3 nucleotides are TGTGCCACCACAGAGGCTTTCGGGACCCAGTACTTC. V and J are TRBV2 and TRBJ2-5; D gene ambiguous. The CDR3 length is 12 residues. V lost 10 bases and J 7 bases, leaving 16 bases between the germline ends. The germline V gene has CDR1 SNHLY and CDR2 FYNNEI.